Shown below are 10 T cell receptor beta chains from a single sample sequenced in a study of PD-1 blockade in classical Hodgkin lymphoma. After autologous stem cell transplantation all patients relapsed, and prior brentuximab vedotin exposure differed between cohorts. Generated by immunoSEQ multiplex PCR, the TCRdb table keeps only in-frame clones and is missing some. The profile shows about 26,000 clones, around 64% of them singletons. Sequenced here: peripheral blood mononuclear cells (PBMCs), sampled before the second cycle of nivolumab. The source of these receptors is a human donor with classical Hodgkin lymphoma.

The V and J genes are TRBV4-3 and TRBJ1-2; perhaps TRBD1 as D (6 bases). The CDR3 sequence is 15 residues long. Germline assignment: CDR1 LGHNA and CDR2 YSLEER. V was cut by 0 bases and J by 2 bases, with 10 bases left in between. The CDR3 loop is CASSQDPQGNYGYTF. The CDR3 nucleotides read TGCGCCAGCAGCCAAGACCCACAGGGAAACTATGGCTACACCTTC.

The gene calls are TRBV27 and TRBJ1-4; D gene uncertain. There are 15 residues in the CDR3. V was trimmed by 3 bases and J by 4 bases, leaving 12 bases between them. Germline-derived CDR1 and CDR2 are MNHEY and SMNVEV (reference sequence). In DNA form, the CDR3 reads TGTGCCAGCAGTTTTAGTCCGGGGATTAATGAAAAACTGTTTTTT. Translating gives CASSFSPGINEKLFF.

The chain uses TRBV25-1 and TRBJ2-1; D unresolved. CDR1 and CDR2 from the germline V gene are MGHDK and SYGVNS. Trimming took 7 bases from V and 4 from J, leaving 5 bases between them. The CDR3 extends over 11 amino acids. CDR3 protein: CASKGYNEQFF. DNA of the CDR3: TGTGCCAGCAAGGGTTACAATGAGCAGTTCTTC.

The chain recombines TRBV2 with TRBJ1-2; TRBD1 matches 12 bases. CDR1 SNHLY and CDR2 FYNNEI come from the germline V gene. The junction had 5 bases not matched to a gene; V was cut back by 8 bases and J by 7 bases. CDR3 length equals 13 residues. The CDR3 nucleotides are TGTGCCAGCGGGGGGACAGGGGGCCGTGGCTACACCTTC. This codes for CASGGTGGRGYTF.

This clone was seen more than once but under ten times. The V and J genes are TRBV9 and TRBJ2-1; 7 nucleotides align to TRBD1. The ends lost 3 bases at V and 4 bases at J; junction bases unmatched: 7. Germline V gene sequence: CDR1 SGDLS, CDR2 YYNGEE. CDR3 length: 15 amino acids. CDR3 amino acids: CASSETGAQYNEQFF. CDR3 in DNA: TGTGCCAGCAGCGAAACAGGGGCGCAATACAATGAGCAGTTCTTC.

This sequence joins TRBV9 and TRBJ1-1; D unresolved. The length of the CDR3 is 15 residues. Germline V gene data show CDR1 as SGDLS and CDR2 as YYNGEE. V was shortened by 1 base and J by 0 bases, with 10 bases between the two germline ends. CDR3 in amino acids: CASSVTAALNTEAFF. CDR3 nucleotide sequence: TGTGCCAGCAGCGTAACAGCAGCCCTGAACACTGAAGCTTTCTTT.

The CDR3 DNA reads as TGTGCCAGCAGCTCTAGCGGGAGGCACTACAATGAGCAGTTCTTC. It specifies CASSSSGRHYNEQFF. The chain links TRBV7-3 to TRBJ2-1; 11 bases fit TRBD2. The CDR3 is 15 residues long. The V segment lost 4 bases and the J segment 3 bases; nucleotides outside the gene matches: 2. The germline CDR1 and CDR2 sequences are SGHTA and FQGTGA. Full variable domain (remainder filled in from reference TRBV7-3 and TRBJ2-1): GAGVSQTPSNKVTEKGKYVELRCDPISGHTALYWYRQSLGQGPEFLIYFQGTGAADDSGLPNDRFFAVRPEGSVSTLKIQRTERGDSAVYLCASSSSGRHYNEQFFGPGTRLTVL.

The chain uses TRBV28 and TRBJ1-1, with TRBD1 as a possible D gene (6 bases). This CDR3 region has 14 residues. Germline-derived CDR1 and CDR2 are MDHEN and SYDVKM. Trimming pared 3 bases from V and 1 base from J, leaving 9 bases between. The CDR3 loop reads CASSFLTGNTEAFF. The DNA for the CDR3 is TGTGCCAGCAGTTTCTTGACAGGGAACACTGAAGCTTTCTTT.

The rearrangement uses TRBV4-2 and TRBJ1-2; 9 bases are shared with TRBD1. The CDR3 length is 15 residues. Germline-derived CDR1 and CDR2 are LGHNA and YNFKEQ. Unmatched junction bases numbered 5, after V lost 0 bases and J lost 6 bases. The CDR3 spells CASSQDLRQGDGYTF. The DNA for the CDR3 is TGTGCCAGCAGCCAAGATCTCAGACAGGGGGATGGCTACACCTTC.

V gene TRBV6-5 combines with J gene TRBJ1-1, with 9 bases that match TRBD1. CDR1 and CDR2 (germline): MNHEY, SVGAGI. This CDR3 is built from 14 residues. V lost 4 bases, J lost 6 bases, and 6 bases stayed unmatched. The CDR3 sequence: CASSFTGGASEAFF. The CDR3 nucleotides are TGTGCCAGCAGTTTCACAGGGGGCGCTTCTGAAGCTTTCTTT.